This T cell receptor beta chain originates from a study of shared T cell receptors in the human thymus. Germline CDR1 reads SNHLY; CDR2 reads FYNNEI. The CDR3 length is 12 residues. V was clipped by 4 bases and J by 2 bases, with 5 bases between them. Using immunoSEQ multiplex PCR, the repertoire was profiled, and TCRdb retains in-frame clones only, with some absent. The profile shows almost 550,000 clones, more than 75% of them singletons. This sample was shared with a second study, whose subject was human thymus T cells. From that study: Donors were healthy Finnish infants having corrective surgery for congenital heart defects. Resections obtained during corrective heart surgery supplied the thymus tissue. Both thymic and peripheral blood repertoires showed apparently biased V and J usage.

The rearrangement joins TRBV2 to TRBJ1-2; the D is unclear. The receptor was isolated from a boy in the first two years of life with a congenital heart defect. Sequenced sample: thymocytes. The CDR3 here is CASSGQNYGYTF. CDR3 bases: TGTGCCAGCAGTGGGCAGAACTATGGCTACACCTTC.